A selection of T cell receptor beta chains follows, all from one sample in a study of blood T cell repertoires in COVID-19. Data came from immunoSEQ multiplex PCR; TCRdb stores just in-frame clones and leaves some out. Among hundreds of thousands of clones listed, more than 80% were seen once. Material: peripheral blood. The receptor source for this set is a woman older than 75 with COVID-19, enrolled during active disease. Each CDR3 is given with its conserved first and last residue. A D gene is named only where the DNA matches it firmly. The size field is filled for only some rows; it gives once, few, many or a size class.

clone size: NA; J gene: TRBJ2-7; V gene: TRBV12-3/TRBV12-4; D gene: NA; CDR3 protein: CASSLVSSEQYF; CDR3 DNA: TGTGCCAGCAGTTTAGTCTCTTCCGAGCAGTACTTC
clone size: NA; J gene: TRBJ2-3; V gene: TRBV10-3; D gene: TRBD2; CDR3 protein: CAISGGLASDTQYF; CDR3 DNA: TGTGCCATCAGTGGGGGACTAGCATCAGATACGCAGTATTTT
clone size: NA; J gene: TRBJ1-5; V gene: TRBV2; D gene: NA; CDR3 protein: CASSGGGSNQPQHF; CDR3 DNA: TGTGCCAGCAGTGGCGGGGGCAGTAATCAGCCCCAGCATTTT
clone size: NA; J gene: TRBJ2-5; V gene: TRBV28; D gene: NA; CDR3 protein: CASSPGGWETQYF; CDR3 DNA: TGTGCCAGCAGCCCTGGGGGGTGGGAGACCCAGTACTTC
clone size: NA; J gene: TRBJ1-1; V gene: TRBV27; D gene: TRBD1; CDR3 protein: CASSLGDRRNTEAFF; CDR3 DNA: TGTGCCAGCAGTTTAGGGGACAGGAGGAACACTGAAGCTTTCTTT
clone size: NA; J gene: TRBJ1-2; V gene: TRBV28; D gene: NA; CDR3 protein: CASSLHTDYGYTF; CDR3 DNA: TGTGCCAGCAGTCTACATACAGACTATGGCTACACCTTC
clone size: NA; J gene: TRBJ2-1; V gene: TRBV11-2; D gene: TRBD2; CDR3 protein: CASRSSGRRGYEQFF; CDR3 DNA: TGTGCCAGCAGGTCCAGCGGGAGACGCGGCTATGAGCAGTTCTTC
clone size: NA; J gene: TRBJ2-1; V gene: TRBV4-1; D gene: TRBD2; CDR3 protein: CASSQERVAGFDSSYNEQFF; CDR3 DNA: TGCGCCAGCAGCCAAGAGAGAGTAGCGGGATTCGATAGCTCCTACAATGAGCAGTTCTTC
clone size: NA; J gene: TRBJ1-4; V gene: TRBV5-1; D gene: TRBD1; CDR3 protein: CASSLTGGPEKLFF; CDR3 DNA: TGCGCCAGCAGCTTGACAGGGGGCCCTGAAAAACTGTTTTTT
clone size: NA; J gene: TRBJ1-2; V gene: TRBV4-3; D gene: TRBD1; CDR3 protein: CASSQTHRGTTGYTF; CDR3 DNA: TGCGCCAGCAGCCAAACCCACAGGGGAACGACTGGCTACACCTTC
clone size: NA; J gene: TRBJ2-1; V gene: TRBV7-6; D gene: TRBD2; CDR3 protein: CASSSTSGGAYNEQFF; CDR3 DNA: TGTGCCAGCAGCTCGACTAGCGGGGGGGCCTACAATGAGCAGTTCTTC
clone size: NA; J gene: TRBJ1-3; V gene: TRBV4-1; D gene: NA; CDR3 protein: CASSQGNRPDTIYF; CDR3 DNA: TGCGCCAGCAGCCAAGGGAACAGGCCGGACACCATATATTTT
clone size: NA; J gene: TRBJ2-1; V gene: TRBV5-1; D gene: NA; CDR3 protein: CASSLGSDSYNGQFF; CDR3 DNA: TGCGCCAGCAGCTTGGGCTCGGACTCCTACAATGGGCAGTTCTTC
clone size: NA; J gene: TRBJ2-3; V gene: TRBV7-3; D gene: TRBD2; CDR3 protein: CASSSLAGVDTQYF; CDR3 DNA: TGTGCCAGCAGCTCACTAGCGGGAGTAGATACGCAGTATTTT
clone size: NA; J gene: TRBJ2-1; V gene: TRBV27; D gene: NA; CDR3 protein: CASSLSRSIVWRGRYNEQFF; CDR3 DNA: TGTGCCAGCAGTTTATCGCGGTCAATTGTATGGAGGGGCCGCTACAATGAGCAGTTCTTC
clone size: NA; J gene: TRBJ2-3; V gene: TRBV29-1; D gene: TRBD1; CDR3 protein: CSVVTGGSSDTQYF; CDR3 DNA: TGCAGCGTGGTGACAGGGGGCAGTTCGGATACGCAGTATTTT
clone size: NA; J gene: TRBJ2-1; V gene: TRBV18; D gene: TRBD1; CDR3 protein: CASSQGTGSYNEQFF; CDR3 DNA: TGTGCCAGCTCGCAGGGGACAGGGTCGTACAATGAGCAGTTCTTC
clone size: NA; J gene: TRBJ1-1; V gene: TRBV14; D gene: NA; CDR3 protein: CASSQGQSEAFF; CDR3 DNA: TGTGCCAGCAGCCAAGGACAGAGTGAAGCTTTCTTT
clone size: few; J gene: TRBJ1-1; V gene: TRBV12-3/TRBV12-4; D gene: NA; CDR3 protein: CASILGANTEAFF; CDR3 DNA: TGTGCCAGCATCCTGGGGGCGAACACTGAAGCTTTCTTT
clone size: NA; J gene: TRBJ1-1; V gene: TRBV29-1; D gene: TRBD1; CDR3 protein: CSVETGAEAFF; CDR3 DNA: TGCAGCGTTGAGACAGGGGCTGAAGCTTTCTTT
clone size: NA; J gene: TRBJ2-1; V gene: TRBV5-1; D gene: TRBD1; CDR3 protein: CASSLALQGVDNEQFF; CDR3 DNA: TGCGCCAGCAGCTTGGCCTTACAGGGGGTGGACAATGAGCAGTTCTTC
clone size: NA; J gene: TRBJ1-6; V gene: TRBV28; D gene: TRBD1; CDR3 protein: CASRPTRQGSSPLHF; CDR3 DNA: TGTGCCAGCAGGCCTACCCGACAGGGTAGCTCACCCCTCCACTTT
clone size: NA; J gene: TRBJ2-1; V gene: TRBV9; D gene: TRBD2; CDR3 protein: CASSPGLAAYNEQFF; CDR3 DNA: TGTGCCAGCAGCCCCGGACTAGCGGCCTACAATGAGCAGTTCTTC
clone size: NA; J gene: TRBJ2-7; V gene: TRBV21-1; D gene: NA; CDR3 protein: CASSKVTRTSGDYSYEQYF; CDR3 DNA: TGTGCCAGCAGCAAAGTAACCCGGACTAGCGGGGATTACTCCTACGAGCAGTACTTC
clone size: NA; J gene: TRBJ1-2; V gene: TRBV12-3/TRBV12-4; D gene: TRBD1; CDR3 protein: CASSPGQGRGYTF; CDR3 DNA: TGTGCCAGCAGCCCAGGACAGGGCAGAGGCTACACCTTC
clone size: NA; J gene: TRBJ2-3; V gene: TRBV10-1; D gene: TRBD2; CDR3 protein: CASSPTPGAEDGTSGSTDTQYF; CDR3 DNA: TGCGCCAGCAGTCCCACCCCGGGGGCTGAAGATGGGACTAGCGGTAGCACAGATACGCAGTATTTT